This TCR beta chain comes out of a study of metastatic and nonmetastatic thyroid tumors (dated by TCRdb to 2019 to 2021). General notes on the study: For patients with malignant and with benign thyroid disease, the researchers compared repertoires between peripheral blood samples and tumor or nodule tissue samples. The paper as a whole reports these results and caveats: In both blood and tumor samples, malignant tumors were reported to have significantly higher TCR beta diversity than benign nodules.

None of the patients had been given any treatment before thyroid surgery. The study retrospectively analysed patient clinical samples collected from about 2012 to 2019 using T-cell receptor beta sequencing. Concerning this clone: The antigen it binds to is not known. Germline is not matched at one junction end, which may reflect a read error. The identical CDR3 is also encoded by other nucleotide sequences in the sample.

The library was produced with PCR. Sequencing was performed on an Illumina HiSeq 4000. The TCR beta-chain CDR3 region of each patient was profiled by high-throughput sequencing. Per the authors' processing: The researchers built a classifier to tell apart papillary thyroid cancer patients with distant metastasis, based on CDR3 differences among clinicopathological groups. Repertoire diversity was assessed with the Shannon index, and tumor-blood repertoire similarity with the Morisita-Horn index. Through fastp at Q25 and MiXCR, TCRdb rebuilt clones from the public reads, retaining in-frame beta chains. The V and J calls reflect TCRdb's pipeline rather than the authors' work. Within this sample are some 27,000 clones, with about 25% of them counted one time only. In total, the top ten clones hold approximately 2.4% of the sample. The TCR sequence derives from a female donor with papillary thyroid cancer or a benign thyroid nodule (not recorded which). Some clones in this sample may be carry-over from other donors' samples. Sequencing input: blood.

The CDR3 in this case is CASSVSSGAPSSGANVLTF. The DNA reads as follows: TGTGCCAGCAGCGTTTCATCAGGTGCCCCAAGCTCTGGTGCCAACGTCCTGACTTTC. This sequence uses TRBV9 and TRBJ2-6; the D gene cannot be resolved reliably. CDR1 and CDR2 are drawn from the germline V gene: SGDLS, YYNGEE. From its cysteine to its phenylalanine, the CDR3 spans 19 amino acids. Here the CDR3 DNA is all that survives: 57 bases in frame from base 1.